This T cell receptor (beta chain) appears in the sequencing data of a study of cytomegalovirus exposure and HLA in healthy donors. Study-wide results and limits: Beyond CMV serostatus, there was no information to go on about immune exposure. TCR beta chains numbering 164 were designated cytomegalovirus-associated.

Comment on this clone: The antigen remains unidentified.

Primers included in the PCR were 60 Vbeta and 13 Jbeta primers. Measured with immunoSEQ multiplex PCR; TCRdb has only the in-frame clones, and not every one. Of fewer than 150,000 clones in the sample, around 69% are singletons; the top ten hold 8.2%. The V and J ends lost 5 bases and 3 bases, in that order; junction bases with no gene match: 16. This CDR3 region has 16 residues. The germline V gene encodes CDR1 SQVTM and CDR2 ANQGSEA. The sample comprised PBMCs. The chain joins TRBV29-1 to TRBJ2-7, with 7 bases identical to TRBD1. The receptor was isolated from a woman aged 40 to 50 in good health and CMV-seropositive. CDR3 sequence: CSVPKDDRVRFYEQYF. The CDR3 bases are TGCAGCGTTCCTAAAGATGACAGGGTGAGGTTCTACGAGCAGTACTTC.